The 30 T cell receptor beta chains below were found in one sample sequenced in a study of cytomegalovirus exposure and HLA in healthy donors (TCRdb year 2017). The library was built by means of the immunoSEQ multiplex PCR assay. Not all clones reach the TCRdb copy of this immuneACCESS table, which keeps in-frame sequences only. Checked studies attribute under half of the gap to unresolved V genes and leave the rest unexplained. The sample table lists some 64,000 clones, 95% to 97% of them with a count of one. Roughly 1.6% of the sample comes from the top ten. The source material was PBMCs. The receptors derive from a young woman in good health and CMV-seropositive.

This chain joins TRBV11-2 and TRBJ1-2; 9 bases fit TRBD1. The germline gives CDR1 SGHAT, CDR2 FQNNGV. The length of the CDR3 is 14 residues. Germline trimming cut 3 bases from V and 5 bases from J; bases unmatched to any gene: 4. CDR3 residues: CASSFGTGPYGYTF. The DNA for the CDR3 is TGTGCCAGCAGCTTTGGGACAGGGCCTTATGGCTACACCTTC.

The chain employs TRBV9 and TRBJ1-1; TRBD1 aligns across 7 bases. This CDR3 is 16 amino acids long. Germline loops: CDR1 SGDLS, CDR2 YYNGEE. V lost 0 bases and J lost 1; bases outside the gene matches: 6. The CDR3 loop reads CASSVVGDRGNTEAFF. CDR3 coding DNA: TGTGCCAGCAGCGTAGTCGGGGACAGAGGGAACACTGAAGCTTTCTTT.

V gene TRBV5-5 combines with J gene TRBJ2-7; 7 positions match TRBD1. The junction had 19 bases not matched to a gene; V was cut back by 5 bases and J by 11 bases. The V gene's germline CDR1 is SGHKS and CDR2 YYEKEE (reference sequence). This CDR3 has 15 residues. The CDR3, as DNA: TGTGCCAGCAGACCACGGGACAGTCCCCCCATGATGGAGTACTTC. Its protein product is CASRPRDSPPMMEYF. The full variable domain, completed using reference TRBV5-5 and TRBJ2-7, is DAGVTQSPTHLIKTRGQQVTLRCSPISGHKSVSWYQQVLGQGPQFIFQYYEKEERGRGNFPDRFSARQFPNYSSELNVNALLLGDSALYLCASRPRDSPPMMEYFGPGTRLTVT.

This clone is a singleton in its sample. CDR3 region: CASSPSSGGSPSYNEQFF. CDR3 bases: TGTGCCAGCTCACCATCTTCAGGGGGGAGCCCCTCCTACAATGAGCAGTTCTTC. The chain couples TRBV18 to TRBJ2-1; maybe TRBD1 (7 bases). V was pared by 2 bases and J by 0 bases, with 17 bases between. The CDR3 contains 18 residues. Germline CDR1 is KGHSH and CDR2 is LQKENI.

The chain carries TRBV19 and TRBJ1-2, with D possibly TRBD1 on 6 matching bases. Germline CDR1 reads LNHDA; CDR2 reads SQIVND (reference sequence). V was pared by 4 bases and J by 8 bases, with 14 bases between. The CDR3 totals 13 residues. Written as DNA, the CDR3 is TGTGCCAGTAGTACCTCCACAGGGACCGGCTACACCTTC. Protein product: CASSTSTGTGYTF.

The gene calls are TRBV4-1 and TRBJ2-1, with a possible D match to TRBD2 (6 bases). Germline CDR1 is MGHRA and CDR2 is YSYEKL. CDR3 size: 16 residues. Trimming shortened V by 3 bases and J by 4 bases, and 16 bases separated the two germline ends. The CDR3 protein is CASSQPGREDYNEQFF. The DNA of the CDR3 is TGCGCCAGCAGCCAGCCGGGAAGGGAGGATTACAATGAGCAGTTCTTC.

The gene calls are TRBV9 and TRBJ2-3; 7 positions agree with TRBD2. With V trimmed by 7 bases and J by 2 bases, 4 bases remained unmatched. Germline V gene sequence: CDR1 SGDLS, CDR2 YYNGEE. This CDR3 comprises 13 residues. CDR3 in DNA: TGTGCCAGCCGAGGGGACTACACAGATACGCAGTATTTT. Residues: CASRGDYTDTQYF.

The V and J genes are TRBV27 and TRBJ1-2; 7 bases match TRBD1. CDR1 MNHEY and CDR2 SMNVEV come from the germline V gene (reference sequence). J gave up 2 bases and V 5 bases, and 5 bases lay outside the gene matches. The CDR3 is made up of 14 amino acids. The CDR3 sequence is CASSLSGQNYGYTF. The CDR3 DNA reads TGTGCCAGCAGTCTCTCGGGACAGAACTATGGCTACACCTTC.

The J gene is TRBJ2-6, the V gene TRBV29-1; 10 bases are shared with TRBD2. Germline CDR1 reads SQVTM; CDR2 reads ANQGSEA. The CDR3 totals 19 residues. With V trimmed by 2 bases and J by 1 base, 11 bases remained unmatched. CDR3 sequence: CSVESLGLADKSGANVLTF. The CDR3 DNA is TGCAGCGTTGAATCTTTAGGACTAGCGGATAAATCTGGGGCCAACGTCCTGACTTTC.

This chain links TRBV5-6 with TRBJ2-1, with 8 bases that match TRBD2. From germline, CDR1 is SGHDT and CDR2 YYEEEE. There are 16 residues in the CDR3. Losses at the gene ends were 0 bases for V and 9 bases for J; bases not matched to a gene: 11. CDR3 loop: CASSLAVLAGSREQFF. DNA for the CDR3: TGTGCCAGCAGCTTGGCGGTATTAGCGGGATCTCGTGAGCAGTTCTTC.

This rearrangement joins TRBV7-9 to TRBJ2-2; tentative D call: TRBD1 (7 bases). With 4 bases removed from V and 6 bases from J, the gap between germline ends came to 15 bases. Per the germline V gene, CDR1 is SEHNR and CDR2 is FQNEAQ (reference sequence). The CDR3 extends over 15 amino acids. The CDR3 region is CASSSEQGRSGELFF. The CDR3 bases are TGTGCCAGCAGCTCAGAACAGGGGAGGTCCGGGGAGCTGTTTTTT.

This chain links TRBV27 with TRBJ2-7; 7 nucleotides align to TRBD1. Germline V gene sequence: CDR1 MNHEY, CDR2 SMNVEV (reference sequence). The CDR3 totals 14 residues. Trimming removed 5 bases from V and 4 bases from J; junction bases left unmatched: 8. CDR3 sequence reads: CASSPTGKRYEQYF. The CDR3 region has the DNA TGTGCCAGCAGTCCGACAGGGAAGAGGTACGAGCAGTACTTC.

The rearrangement links TRBV10-1 to TRBJ2-3; 7 bases align to TRBD1. V dropped 2 bases and J dropped 11; count of bases not matched to a gene: 10. The germline gives CDR1 WNHNN, CDR2 SYGVQD (reference sequence). This CDR3 has 14 residues. CDR3 loop: CASSETGQAVLQYF. The CDR3 DNA is TGCGCCAGCAGTGAGACAGGACAGGCGGTACTGCAGTATTTT.

This clone appeared a single time. CDR3 bases: TGCAGCGTTGAGCTAGCGGGGGACTACGAGCAGTACTTC. Protein: CSVELAGDYEQYF. The chain combines TRBV29-1 with TRBJ2-7; 10 bases line up with TRBD2. Trimming removed 3 bases from V and 3 bases from J; junction bases left unmatched: 2. Germline V gene sequence: CDR1 SQVTM, CDR2 ANQGSEA. CDR3 size: 13 residues.

The V and J genes are TRBV10-3 and TRBJ1-2; no reliable D call. The germline V and J ends were trimmed by 3 bases and 8 bases, with 13 bases remaining between them. The CDR3 sequence is 13 residues long. Germline CDR1 and CDR2: ENHRY and SYGVKD. The CDR3 DNA reads TGTGCCATCAGTGACTCTCTGGGGAGGGGCTACACCTTC. This encodes CAISDSLGRGYTF.

V and J are TRBV5-6 and TRBJ2-1, with D perhaps matching TRBD1 (5 bases). Germline assignment: CDR1 SGHDT and CDR2 YYEEEE. V dropped 0 bases and J dropped 2 bases, with 9 bases sitting between them. The length of the CDR3 is 15 residues. As DNA, the CDR3 is TGTGCCAGCAGCTTGGTTTCCAGGGCCTACAATGAGCAGTTCTTC. Translated, it gives CASSLVSRAYNEQFF.

This rearrangement joins TRBV19 to TRBJ1-4, with TRBD1 matching 8 bases. The CDR3 loop spans 12 amino acids. Germline loops: CDR1 LNHDA, CDR2 SQIVND (reference sequence). The CDR3 loop reads CDQGALSEKLFF. The CDR3 DNA reads as TGTGATCAGGGGGCGCTGTCCGAAAAACTGTTTTTT. The full variable domain, completed using reference TRBV19 and TRBJ1-4, is DGGITQSPKYLFRKEGQNVTLSCEQNLNHDAMYWYRQDPGQGLRLIYYSQIVNDFQKGDIAEGYSVSREKKESFPLTVTSAQKNPTAFYLCDQGALSEKLFFGSGTQLSVL.

CDR3 in amino acids: CASSSWTANYGYTF. Here the CDR3 DNA reads TGTGCCAGCAGCTCCTGGACAGCTAACTATGGCTACACCTTC. The chain joins TRBV11-1 to TRBJ1-2; D possibly corresponds to TRBD1 (6 bases). The germline gives CDR1 SGHAT, CDR2 FQDESV (reference sequence). V was pared by 4 bases and J by 0 bases, with 9 bases between. The CDR3 spans 14 residues. The variable domain in full, with the rest retrieved from reference TRBV11-1 and TRBJ1-2, is EAEVAQSPRYKITEKSQAVAFWCDPISGHATLYWYRQILGQGPELLVQFQDESVVDDSQLPKDRFSAERLKGVDSTLKIQPAELGDSAMYLCASSSWTANYGYTFGSGTRLTVV.

This rearrangement joins TRBV19 to TRBJ1-1; the match to TRBD1 covers 9 bases. This CDR3 spans 16 amino acids. V dropped 1 base and J dropped 4; count of bases not matched to a gene: 7. CDR1 and CDR2 from the germline V gene are LNHDA and SQIVND (reference sequence). The CDR3 bases are TGTGCCAGTAGTATAGGCTACAGGGGGCGCGTCACTGAAGCTTTCTTT. As protein: CASSIGYRGRVTEAFF.

J is TRBJ2-1 and V is TRBV30; 10 bases match TRBD2. CDR1 and CDR2 (germline): GTSNPN, SVGIG (reference sequence). This CDR3 spans 14 amino acids. Losses at the gene ends were 7 bases for V and 6 bases for J; bases not matched to a gene: 9. CDR3 amino acids: CALPLAGAPNEQFF. As DNA, the CDR3 is TGTGCCTTACCCCTAGCGGGAGCCCCCAATGAGCAGTTCTTC.

This clone was observed a single time. The rearrangement joins TRBV10-3 to TRBJ1-3; 12 nucleotides match TRBD1. The CDR3 is 18 residues long. Germline V gene data show CDR1 as ENHRY and CDR2 as SYGVKD. The junction had 9 bases not matched to a gene; V was cut back by 2 bases and J by 4 bases. CDR3: CAISERWDRGRSGNTIYF. The CDR3 DNA reads as TGTGCCATCAGTGAGAGGTGGGACAGGGGGCGCTCCGGAAACACCATATATTTT.

This chain connects TRBV11-2 to TRBJ2-7; perhaps TRBD1 as D (6 bases). Germline CDR1 SGHAT, CDR2 FQNNGV. CDR3 length: 15 amino acids. Trimming removed 5 bases from V and 4 bases from J, with 18 bases in between. CDR3 loop: CASSIGPDRRYEQYF. The CDR3 DNA sequence: TGTGCCAGCAGCATTGGACCGGACAGAAGGTACGAGCAGTACTTC.

V and J are TRBV2 and TRBJ2-2; 9 positions agree with TRBD2. The CDR3 runs to 18 residues. Germline-derived CDR1 and CDR2 are SNHLY and FYNNEI. Germline trimming cut 4 bases from V and 1 base from J; bases unmatched to any gene: 10. CDR3 sequence reads: CASSVQTSGLGNTGELFF. DNA of the CDR3: TGTGCCAGCAGTGTCCAGACTAGCGGCCTAGGGAACACCGGGGAGCTGTTTTTT. The variable domain in full, completed from reference TRBV2 and TRBJ2-2, reads EPEVTQTPSHQVTQMGQEVILRCVPISNHLYFYWYRQILGQKVEFLVSFYNNEISEKSEIFDDQFSVERPDGSNFTLKIRSTKLEDSAMYFCASSVQTSGLGNTGELFFGEGSRLTVL.

This chain joins TRBV28 and TRBJ1-1, with a possible D match to TRBD1 (6 bases). The CDR3 has 13 residues. V lost 8 bases, J lost 1 base, and 11 bases lay in between. Germline V CDR1 and CDR2: MDHEN, SYDVKM. The CDR3, as DNA: TGTGCCAGCTCGGGGGGGGCGAACACTGAAGCTTTCTTT. This gives the protein CASSGGANTEAFF. The entire variable domain, with the rest obtained from reference TRBV28 and TRBJ1-1, is as follows: DVKVTQSSRYLVKRTGEKVFLECVQDMDHENMFWYRQDPGLGLRLIYFSYDVKMKEKGDIPEGYSVSREKKERFSLILESASTNQTSMYLCASSGGANTEAFFGQGTRLTVV.

The chain recombines TRBV6-5 with TRBJ2-3; 8 bases agree with TRBD1. The V and J ends lost 5 bases and 6 bases, in that order; junction bases with no gene match: 7. The germline V gene encodes CDR1 MNHEY and CDR2 SVGAGI. This CDR3 has 14 amino acids. The CDR3 protein is CASSDRRGQDTQYF. CDR3 nucleotide sequence: TGTGCCAGCAGTGATCGCAGGGGGCAGGATACGCAGTATTTT.

This clone appeared once. This rearrangement joins TRBV30 to TRBJ2-3; D remains ambiguous. This CDR3 region has 13 residues. Germline lookup yields CDR1 GTSNPN and CDR2 SVGIG (reference sequence). V was clipped by 4 bases and J by 3 bases, with 11 bases between them. CDR3 sequence: CAWMRLFTDTQYF. CDR3 DNA: TGTGCCTGGATGCGCCTATTTACAGATACGCAGTATTTT.

V is TRBV5-1 and J is TRBJ2-7, with 13 bases identical to TRBD2. This CDR3 spans 15 amino acids. Germline V gene data show CDR1 as SGHRS and CDR2 as YFSETQ. V lost 5 bases and J lost 2; bases outside the gene matches: 4. CDR3 sequence (DNA): TGCGCCAGCAGACTGGGACTAGCGGGAACCTACGAGCAGTACTTC. It translates to CASRLGLAGTYEQYF.

V is TRBV29-1 and J is TRBJ1-1; D unresolved. Germline assignment: CDR1 SQVTM and CDR2 ANQGSEA. This CDR3 has 12 amino acids. V lost 7 bases to trimming and J lost 1 base, with 10 bases between them. CDR3 nucleotides: TGCAGCGGTGATGGAGGGAACACTGAAGCTTTCTTT. This encodes CSGDGGNTEAFF.

This chain uses TRBV2 with TRBJ1-2; 7 bases agree with TRBD1. V was pared by 11 bases and J by 6 bases, with 9 bases of the junction left unmatched. This CDR3 comprises 12 residues. Germline V CDR1 and CDR2: SNHLY, FYNNEI. CDR3: CACKQGNHGYTF. CDR3 in DNA: TGTGCCTGCAAACAGGGGAACCATGGCTACACCTTC.

The chain links TRBV27 to TRBJ1-1; D ambiguous. Per the germline V gene, CDR1 is MNHEY and CDR2 is SMNVEV (reference sequence). With 1 base removed from V and 1 base from J, the gap between germline ends came to 10 bases. There are 15 residues in the CDR3. CDR3 sequence: CASSLYGHSNTEAFF. The CDR3 DNA reads as TGTGCCAGCAGTTTATATGGGCATTCGAACACTGAAGCTTTCTTT.